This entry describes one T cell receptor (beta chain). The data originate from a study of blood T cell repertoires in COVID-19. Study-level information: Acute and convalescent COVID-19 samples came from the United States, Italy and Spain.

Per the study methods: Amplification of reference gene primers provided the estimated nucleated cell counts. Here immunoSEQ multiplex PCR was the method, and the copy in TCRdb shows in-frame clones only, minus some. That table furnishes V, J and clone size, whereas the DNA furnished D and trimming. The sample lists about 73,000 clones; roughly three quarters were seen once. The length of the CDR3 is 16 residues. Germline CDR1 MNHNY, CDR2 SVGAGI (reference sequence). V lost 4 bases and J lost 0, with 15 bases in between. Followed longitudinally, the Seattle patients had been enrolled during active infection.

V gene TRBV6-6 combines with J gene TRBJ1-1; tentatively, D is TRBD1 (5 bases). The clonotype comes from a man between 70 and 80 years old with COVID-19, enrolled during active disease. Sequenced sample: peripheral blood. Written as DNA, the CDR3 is TGTGCCAGCAGTTCGGGGGGACGGCTGCTGAACACTGAAGCTTTCTTT. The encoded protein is CASSSGGRLLNTEAFF.